One sample yielded the 24 T cell receptor beta chains listed below, sequenced in a study of Graves' ophthalmopathy and Graves' hyperthyroidism. TCR beta CDR3 amplification used RNA transcripts. First-round RT-PCR employed HTBI primers, with a second-round multiplex PCR after it. TCRdb processed the multiplex PCR reads anew with MiXCR; each CDR3 protein has one entry. The table lists 360,000 or so distinct CDR3 sequences, around 16% of them singletons. The source material was peripheral blood. The receptors come from a woman aged 18-29 years with Graves' ophthalmopathy.

The chain carries TRBV6-1 and TRBJ2-7; D remains unclear. Trimming pared 7 bases from V and 2 bases from J, leaving 12 bases between. CDR1 is MNHNS, CDR2 SASEGT, per germline. CDR3 length equals 13 residues. The CDR3 coding sequence is TGTGCCAGCACAGAACATTTAGCCTACGAGCAGTACTTC. Amino acid sequence: CASTEHLAYEQYF.

This clonotype was recorded many times. The chain couples TRBV20-1 to TRBJ2-5; 7 bases line up with TRBD1. V lost 6 bases to trimming and J lost 2 bases; unmatched junction nucleotides: 9. Germline-derived CDR1 and CDR2 are DFQATT and SNEGSKA (reference sequence). The CDR3 extends over 14 amino acids. In nucleotides, the CDR3 is TGCAGTGCCCCGGACAGGCGGCTACAAGAGACCCAGTACTTC. It codes for CSAPDRRLQETQYF.

Many counts were recorded for this clonotype. This rearrangement joins TRBV7-9 to TRBJ2-7, with 9 bases that match TRBD2. Germline V CDR1 and CDR2: SEHNR, FQNEAQ (reference sequence). The J segment lost 1 base and the V segment lost 1 base, leaving 8 bases of the junction unmatched. The CDR3 has 17 residues. This chain's CDR3 is CASSLGRRLAGSYEQYF. The CDR3, as DNA: TGTGCCAGCAGCTTAGGGAGGCGTCTAGCGGGATCCTACGAGCAGTACTTC.

This clonotype came up many times. The rearrangement links TRBV28 to TRBJ1-2; TRBD1 aligns across 11 bases. The germline CDR1 and CDR2 sequences are MDHEN and SYDVKM. V lost 5 bases and J lost 6; bases outside the gene matches: 14. The length of the CDR3 is 17 residues. For the CDR3, the DNA is TGTGCCAGCAGTACCTATAACCTGGACAGGGGGCTAGATGGCTACACCTTC. It specifies CASSTYNLDRGLDGYTF.

This clonotype was counted at least ten times. This chain connects TRBV6-5 to TRBJ1-6; TRBD1 aligns across 12 bases. The V gene end was trimmed by 2 bases and the J gene end by 11 bases; junction bases not matched to a gene: 4. Germline V lookup: CDR1 MNHEY, CDR2 SVGAGI. The CDR3 consists of 15 residues. CDR3 in amino acids: CASSYLRDRGPPLHF. CDR3 nucleotide sequence: TGTGCCAGCAGTTACCTACGGGACAGGGGGCCACCCCTCCACTTT.

The rearrangement uses TRBV7-6 and TRBJ2-5; D is ambiguous. Deletions cut 1 base from V and 5 bases from J, with 14 bases between. Germline CDR1 is SGHVS and CDR2 is FNYEAQ. This CDR3 spans 15 amino acids. CDR3 DNA sequence: TGTGCCAGCAGCTTAGGAGTACAAGTGGAGGAGACCCAGTACTTC. It codes for CASSLGVQVEETQYF.

This chain uses TRBV7-2 with TRBJ2-7; D call uncertain. This CDR3 contains 14 residues. Trimming removed 5 bases at V and 4 bases at J, with 15 bases between. CDR1 is SGHTA, CDR2 FQGNSA, per germline. The CDR3 loop is CASSLTYTGYEQYF. The CDR3, as DNA: TGTGCCAGCAGCCTAACATACACCGGGTACGAGCAGTACTTC.

There are many counts of this clonotype. This chain joins TRBV6-2 or TRBV6-3 and TRBJ2-2; D call uncertain. Germline values: CDR1 MNHEY, CDR2 SVGEGT. V was cut by 5 bases and J by 0 bases, with 13 bases left in between. The CDR3 has 16 residues. CDR3 region: CASSKVITPNTGELFF. CDR3 nucleotide sequence: TGTGCCAGCAGTAAGGTGATCACCCCGAACACCGGGGAGCTGTTTTTT.

This clonotype came up many times. The genes are TRBV30 and TRBJ1-6; D not resolved. This CDR3 spans 10 amino acids. CDR1 is GTSNPN, CDR2 SVGIG, per germline (reference sequence). The germline V and J ends were trimmed by 5 bases and 6 bases, with 2 bases remaining between them. The CDR3 sequence: CAWGNSPLHF. The CDR3 DNA sequence: TGTGCCTGGGGTAATTCACCCCTCCACTTT.

This clonotype was detected many times. The genes are TRBV28 and TRBJ2-5; 9 bases agree with TRBD1. V lost 6 bases, J lost 1 base, and 3 bases stayed unmatched. Per germline, CDR1 MDHEN and CDR2 SYDVKM. The CDR3 consists of 14 residues. The CDR3 nucleotides read TGTGCCAGCAGACTACAGGGGGCCCAAGAGACCCAGTACTTC. This gives the protein CASRLQGAQETQYF.

A few counts support this clonotype. The CDR3: CASRKPGDPWGEAFF. The CDR3 DNA reads as TGTGCCAGCAGGAAACCGGGCGATCCGTGGGGTGAAGCTTTCTTT. The gene calls are TRBV6-2 or TRBV6-3 and TRBJ1-1; D is unclear. Germline CDR1 reads MNHEY; CDR2 reads SVGEGT. This CDR3 is built from 15 residues. Between the trimmed V and J ends, which lost 6 bases and 7 bases, there was a span of 21 bases.

This clonotype has a count of ten or more. The J gene is TRBJ1-1, the V gene TRBV12-3 or TRBV12-4; D remains ambiguous. CDR3 length equals 15 residues. Trimming took 3 bases from V and 4 from J, leaving 15 bases between them. Written as DNA, the CDR3 is TGTGCCAGCAGTTTCCCCGGGGTGGGAGGCACTGAAGCTTTCTTT. It codes for CASSFPGVGGTEAFF.

The chain has TRBV12-5 and TRBJ2-7; D is possibly TRBD2 (6 bases). The length of the CDR3 is 16 residues. V shed 0 bases and J shed 6 bases, with 18 bases lying between them. Germline lookup yields CDR1 LGHNT and CDR2 FRNRAP. The CDR3 region is CASGLVVRGGVAEQYF. For the CDR3, the DNA is TGTGCTAGTGGTTTGGTAGTTAGGGGCGGGGTGGCCGAGCAGTACTTC.

The rearrangement links TRBV6-2 or TRBV6-3 to TRBJ2-5; perhaps TRBD2 as D (6 bases). This CDR3 has 13 amino acids. The ends were cut back, 2 bases at V and 5 bases at J, with 9 bases in the middle. The V gene's germline CDR1 is MNHEY and CDR2 SVGEGT. The CDR3 nucleotides read TGTGCCAGCAGTTACCTGGAGGGGGAGACCCAGTACTTC. Amino acids: CASSYLEGETQYF.

Only a few counts were recorded for this clonotype. The chain carries TRBV9 and TRBJ2-2; D is ambiguous. The CDR3 runs 14 residues. Looked up from germline, CDR1 is SGDLS and CDR2 is YYNGEE. V was trimmed by 4 bases and J by 5 bases, leaving 12 bases between them. The CDR3 loop is CASSPRSATGELFF. In DNA form, the CDR3 reads TGTGCCAGCAGCCCCCGGTCGGCGACCGGGGAGCTGTTTTTT. Full variable domain (outside the CDR3, taken from reference TRBV9 and TRBJ2-2): DSGVTQTPKHLITATGQRVTLRCSPRSGDLSVYWYQQSLDQGLQFLIQYYNGEERAKGNILERFSAQQFPDLHSELNLSSLELGDSALYFCASSPRSATGELFFGEGSRLTVL.

This clonotype was recorded many times. This rearrangement joins TRBV6-5 to TRBJ1-1, with TRBD1 matching 7 bases. The CDR3 sequence is 16 residues long. Germline assignment: CDR1 MNHEY and CDR2 SVGAGI. V lost 2 bases and J lost 1; bases outside the gene matches: 7. The CDR3 sequence is CASSYAWTGTNTEAFF. DNA for the CDR3: TGTGCCAGCAGTTACGCTTGGACAGGAACGAACACTGAAGCTTTCTTT.

This clonotype was counted ten times or more. The rearrangement links TRBV20-1 to TRBJ2-5; D might be TRBD2 (5 bases). V was trimmed by 5 bases and J by 6 bases, leaving 19 bases between them. The CDR3 runs 14 residues. CDR1 is DFQATT and CDR2 is SNEGSKA in the germline V gene (reference sequence). The DNA of the CDR3 is TGCAGTGCTTACGGGGTGTTAGCTAAGCAGACCCAGTACTTC. Translating it yields CSAYGVLAKQTQYF.

This clonotype appeared many times. V usage is TRBV4-1 and J usage is TRBJ2-5; 11 bases map to TRBD2. Germline CDR1 is MGHRA and CDR2 is YSYEKL. Germline trimming cut 4 bases from V and 2 bases from J; bases unmatched to any gene: 24. The CDR3 contains 22 residues. CDR3 sequence (DNA): TGCGCCAGCAGCCCGGAACTAGCGGGGGAAATAGGTTACCACCTCCTTCAAGAGACCCAGTACTTC. Translating it yields CASSPELAGEIGYHLLQETQYF.

This clonotype was observed a single time. CDR3 sequence reads: CAWSGRGYEQYF. The CDR3 region has the DNA TGTGCCTGGAGTGGCAGGGGCTACGAGCAGTACTTC. The chain links TRBV30 to TRBJ2-7; maybe TRBD1 (6 bases). Germline lookup yields CDR1 GTSNPN and CDR2 SVGIG (reference sequence). This CDR3 contains 12 residues. Trimming pared 1 base from V and 3 bases from J, leaving 7 bases between.

This clonotype was seen at least ten times. The rearrangement joins TRBV11-2 to TRBJ2-6; D might be TRBD1 (5 bases). Germline CDR1 and CDR2: SGHAT and FQNNGV. Trimming shortened V by 1 base and J by 3 bases, and 10 bases separated the two germline ends. CDR3 size: 16 residues. The CDR3 here is CASSLVLGVGANVLTF. In DNA, the CDR3 is TGTGCCAGCAGCTTAGTTTTAGGGGTTGGGGCCAACGTCCTGACTTTC.

This clonotype came up many times. The chain's CDR3 is CASTIGDSPMNTEAFF. Written as DNA, the CDR3 is TGTGCCAGCACTATCGGGGACAGTCCTATGAACACTGAAGCTTTCTTT. This chain links TRBV6-7 with TRBJ1-1; 7 bases match TRBD1. TRBV6-7 falls under the ORF class, with uncertain function. J was trimmed by 0 bases and V by 7 bases; bases with no gene match: 11. This CDR3 is built from 16 residues.

This clonotype was seen ten or more times. The chain joins TRBV7-2 to TRBJ2-7; 10 bases line up with TRBD1. J gave up 2 bases and V 4 bases, and 14 bases lay outside the gene matches. The CDR3 spans 18 residues. The V gene's germline CDR1 is SGHTA and CDR2 FQGNSA. The CDR3 sequence is CASSSRTGGRSYPYEQYF. The CDR3 region has the DNA TGTGCCAGCAGCTCCAGGACAGGGGGACGTTCTTATCCCTACGAGCAGTACTTC.

This clonotype was detected a few times. This chain links TRBV11-3 with TRBJ1-1; a possible D gene is TRBD1 (6 bases). Between the trimmed V and J ends, which lost 1 base and 10 bases, there was a span of 13 bases. The CDR3 is made up of 13 amino acids. The germline CDR1 and CDR2 sequences are SGHNT and YENEEA. The CDR3 reads CASSLVIQGRAFF. The CDR3 DNA reads as TGTGCCAGCAGCTTAGTGATACAGGGCCGAGCTTTCTTT.

This clonotype was observed at least ten times. This chain links TRBV6-2 or TRBV6-3 with TRBJ1-5; 10 bases map to TRBD1. Germline trimming cut 6 bases from V and 3 bases from J; bases unmatched to any gene: 8. CDR3 length: 16 residues. Germline assignment: CDR1 MNHEY and CDR2 SVGEGT. The CDR3 DNA reads as TGTGCCAGCAGCCGAGTAGGGACAGGGGTCAATCAGCCCCAGCATTTT. Its protein is CASSRVGTGVNQPQHF.